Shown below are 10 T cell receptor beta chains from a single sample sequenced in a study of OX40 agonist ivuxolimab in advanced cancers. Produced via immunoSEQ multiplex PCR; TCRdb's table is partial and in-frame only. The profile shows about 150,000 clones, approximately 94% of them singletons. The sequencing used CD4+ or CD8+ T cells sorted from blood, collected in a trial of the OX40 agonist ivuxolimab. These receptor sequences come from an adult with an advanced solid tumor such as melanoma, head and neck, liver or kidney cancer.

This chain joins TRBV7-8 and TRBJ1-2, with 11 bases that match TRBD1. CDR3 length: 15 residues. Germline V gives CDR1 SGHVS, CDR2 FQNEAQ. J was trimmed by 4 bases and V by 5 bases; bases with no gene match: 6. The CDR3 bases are TGTGCCAGCAGCCCGACGGGGACAGGGGGCTATGGCTACACCTTC. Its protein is CASSPTGTGGYGYTF.

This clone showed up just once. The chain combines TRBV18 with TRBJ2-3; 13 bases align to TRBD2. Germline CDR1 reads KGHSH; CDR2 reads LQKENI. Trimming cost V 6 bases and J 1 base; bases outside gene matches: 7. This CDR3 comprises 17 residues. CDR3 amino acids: CASSPSGTSGGTDTQYF. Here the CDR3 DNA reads TGTGCCAGCTCCCCCTCCGGGACTAGCGGGGGCACAGATACGCAGTATTTT.

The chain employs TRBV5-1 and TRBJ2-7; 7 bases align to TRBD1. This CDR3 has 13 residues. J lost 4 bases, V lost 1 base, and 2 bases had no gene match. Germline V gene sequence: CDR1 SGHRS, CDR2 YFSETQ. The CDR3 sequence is CASSLSDRYEQYF. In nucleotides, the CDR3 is TGCGCCAGCAGCTTGTCGGACAGGTACGAGCAGTACTTC.

DNA for the CDR3: TGTGCCAGCAGTGTGAGGGGGGAAGCTTTCTTT. It specifies CASSVRGEAFF. This rearrangement joins TRBV6-4 to TRBJ1-1, with D possibly matching TRBD1 (6 bases). The CDR3 spans 11 residues. Germline CDR1 is MRHNA and CDR2 is SNTAGT. V lost 4 bases and J lost 8, with 8 bases in between.

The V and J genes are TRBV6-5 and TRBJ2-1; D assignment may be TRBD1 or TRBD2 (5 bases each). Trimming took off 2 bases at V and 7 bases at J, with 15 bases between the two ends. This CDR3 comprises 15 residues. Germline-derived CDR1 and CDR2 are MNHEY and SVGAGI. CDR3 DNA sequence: TGTGCCAGCAGTTACAGAGGGGCTGGTGGGAATGAGCAGTTCTTC. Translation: CASSYRGAGGNEQFF.

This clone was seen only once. The CDR3 DNA is TGTGCTAGTGGTTTGTCCGGGGTCGGCACCGGGGAGCTGTTTTTT. This gives the protein CASGLSGVGTGELFF. J is TRBJ2-2 and V is TRBV12-5, with D possibly being TRBD2 (5 bases). V shed 2 bases and J shed 4 bases, with 11 bases lying between them. The germline V gene has CDR1 LGHNT and CDR2 FRNRAP. The CDR3 runs 15 residues.

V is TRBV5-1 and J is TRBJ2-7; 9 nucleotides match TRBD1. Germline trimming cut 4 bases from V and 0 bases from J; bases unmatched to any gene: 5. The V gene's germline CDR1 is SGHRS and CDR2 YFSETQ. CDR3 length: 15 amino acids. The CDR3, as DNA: TGCGCCAGCAGCGCACCGACAGGGGGCTCCTACGAGCAGTACTTC. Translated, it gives CASSAPTGGSYEQYF.

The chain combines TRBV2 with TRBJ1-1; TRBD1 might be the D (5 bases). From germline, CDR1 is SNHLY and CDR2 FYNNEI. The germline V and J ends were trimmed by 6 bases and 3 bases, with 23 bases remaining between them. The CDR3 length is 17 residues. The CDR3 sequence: CASRTLPGRLVDTEAFF. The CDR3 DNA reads TGTGCCAGCAGAACGCTTCCGGGACGGCTCGTCGACACTGAAGCTTTCTTT. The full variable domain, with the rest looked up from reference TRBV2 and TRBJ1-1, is EPEVTQTPSHQVTQMGQEVILRCVPISNHLYFYWYRQILGQKVEFLVSFYNNEISEKSEIFDDQFSVERPDGSNFTLKIRSTKLEDSAMYFCASRTLPGRLVDTEAFFGQGTRLTVV.

The CDR3: CASSLARAGGRDTQYF. The CDR3 DNA follows: TGTGCCAGCAGCTTAGCGCGGGCGGGGGGGCGAGATACGCAGTATTTT. The gene calls are TRBV7-8 and TRBJ2-3; 9 bases are shared with TRBD2. Looked up from germline, CDR1 is SGHVS and CDR2 is FQNEAQ. The CDR3 covers 16 residues. Trimming removed 0 bases from V and 5 bases from J; junction bases left unmatched: 6.

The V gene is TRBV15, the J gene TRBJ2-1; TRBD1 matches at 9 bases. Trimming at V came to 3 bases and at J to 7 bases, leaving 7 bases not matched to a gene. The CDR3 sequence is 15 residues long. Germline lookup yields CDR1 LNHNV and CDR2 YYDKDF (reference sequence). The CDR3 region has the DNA TGTGCCACCAGCAGGCCGGGACAGGGTTTTAATGAGCAGTTCTTC. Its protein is CATSRPGQGFNEQFF.